A selection of T cell receptor beta chains follows, all from one sample in a study of blood T cell repertoires in COVID-19. Assay used: immunoSEQ multiplex PCR; TCRdb lists only in-frame clones, some missing. The sample lists 250,000 to 350,000 clones, 88% seen once, with over 9% in the top ten. The sequencing sample was made of peripheral blood. These receptors all stem from a woman aged 25-40 years with COVID-19, enrolled during active disease. Both conserved end residues are part of each CDR3.

v_call	j_call	cdr3_aa
TRBV28	TRBJ1-5	CASSILGTGMNQPQHF
TRBV5-4	TRBJ2-1	CASSGKVGLSNEQFF
TRBV24-1	TRBJ1-5	CATSDSEPGGLNQPQHF
TRBV2	TRBJ2-1	CASSMTRYNEQFF
TRBV3-1/TRBV3-2	TRBJ1-4	CASSQVQGLEKLFF
TRBV28	TRBJ2-1	CASSVAWRDPSNEQFF
TRBV18	TRBJ2-7	CASSLRDRGLEQYF
TRBV30	TRBJ2-7	CAWRAGQSPVYF
TRBV9	TRBJ2-1	CASSVDPGGWGIGANEQFF
TRBV27	TRBJ1-6	CASSLNDRAFHSPLHF
TRBV19	TRBJ2-5	CASSTSGRRETQYF
TRBV6-2/TRBV6-3	TRBJ1-3	CASSRRTASGNTIYF
TRBV19	TRBJ1-5	CASGVLRGRSQPQHF
TRBV6-5	TRBJ2-7	CASRNRVRTYEQYF
TRBV5-4	TRBJ2-7	CASSFQGGGTFYEQYF
TRBV6-6	TRBJ1-2	CASSYEGTGSYGYTF
TRBV30	TRBJ1-1	CAWFRNTEAFF